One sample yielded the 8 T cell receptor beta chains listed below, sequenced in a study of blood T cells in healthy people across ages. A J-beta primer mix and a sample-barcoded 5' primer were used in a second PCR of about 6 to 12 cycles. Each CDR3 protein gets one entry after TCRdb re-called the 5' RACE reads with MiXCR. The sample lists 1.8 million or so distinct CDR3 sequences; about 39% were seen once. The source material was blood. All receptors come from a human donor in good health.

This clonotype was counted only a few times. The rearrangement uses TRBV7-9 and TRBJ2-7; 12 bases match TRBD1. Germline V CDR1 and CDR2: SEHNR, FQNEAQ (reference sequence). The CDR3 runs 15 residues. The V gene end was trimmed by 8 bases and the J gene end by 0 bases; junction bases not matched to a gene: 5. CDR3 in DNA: TGTGCCAGCGGGACAGGGGGCACCCCCTCCTACGAGCAGTACTTC. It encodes CASGTGGTPSYEQYF.

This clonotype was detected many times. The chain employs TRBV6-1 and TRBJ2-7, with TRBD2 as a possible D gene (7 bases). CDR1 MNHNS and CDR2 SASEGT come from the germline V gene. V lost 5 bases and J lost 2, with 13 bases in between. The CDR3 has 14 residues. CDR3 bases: TGTGCCAGCAGTTCTCGGGGGGCCACCTACGAGCAGTACTTC. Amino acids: CASSSRGATYEQYF.

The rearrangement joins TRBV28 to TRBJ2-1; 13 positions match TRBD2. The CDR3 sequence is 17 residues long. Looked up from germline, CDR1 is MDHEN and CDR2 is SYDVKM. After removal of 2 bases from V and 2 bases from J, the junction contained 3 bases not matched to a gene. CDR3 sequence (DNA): TGTGCCAGCAGTTTACGGACTAGCGGGGGACCCTACAATGAGCAGTTCTTC. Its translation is CASSLRTSGGPYNEQFF.

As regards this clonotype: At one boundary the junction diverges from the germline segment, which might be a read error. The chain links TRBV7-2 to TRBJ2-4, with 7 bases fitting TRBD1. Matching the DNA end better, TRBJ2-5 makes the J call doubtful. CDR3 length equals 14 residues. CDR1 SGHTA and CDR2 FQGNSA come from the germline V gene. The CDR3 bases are TGTGCCGGCAGCTTAGCAGGGGGACAGGAGACCCAGTACTTC. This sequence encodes CAGSLAGGQETQYF.

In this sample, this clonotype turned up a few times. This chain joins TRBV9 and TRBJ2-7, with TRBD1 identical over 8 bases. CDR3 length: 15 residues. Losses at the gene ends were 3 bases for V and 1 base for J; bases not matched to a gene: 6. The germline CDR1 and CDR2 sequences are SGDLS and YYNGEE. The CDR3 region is CASSAQGEVSYEQYF. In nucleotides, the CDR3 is TGTGCCAGCAGCGCACAGGGGGAGGTGTCCTACGAGCAGTACTTC.

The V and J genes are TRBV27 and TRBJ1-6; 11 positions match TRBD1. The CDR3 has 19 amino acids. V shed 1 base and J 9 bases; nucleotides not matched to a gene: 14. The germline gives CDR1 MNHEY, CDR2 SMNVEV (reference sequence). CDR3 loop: CASSLYPHGQGATSSPLHF. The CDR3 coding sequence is TGTGCCAGCAGTTTATACCCCCATGGACAGGGGGCTACGAGTTCACCCCTCCACTTT.

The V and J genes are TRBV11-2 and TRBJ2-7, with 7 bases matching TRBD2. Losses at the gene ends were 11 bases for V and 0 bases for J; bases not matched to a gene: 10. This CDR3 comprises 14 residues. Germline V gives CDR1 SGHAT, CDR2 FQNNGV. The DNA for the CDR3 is TGTGCCTCCACTACCGGGACTACCTCCTACGAGCAGTACTTC. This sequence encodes CASTTGTTSYEQYF. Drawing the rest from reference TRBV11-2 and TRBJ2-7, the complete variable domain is EAGVAQSPRYKIIEKRQSVAFWCNPISGHATLYWYQQILGQGPKLLIQFQNNGVVDDSQLPKDRFSAERLKGVDSTLKIQPAKLEDSAVYLCASTTGTTSYEQYFGPGTRLTVT.

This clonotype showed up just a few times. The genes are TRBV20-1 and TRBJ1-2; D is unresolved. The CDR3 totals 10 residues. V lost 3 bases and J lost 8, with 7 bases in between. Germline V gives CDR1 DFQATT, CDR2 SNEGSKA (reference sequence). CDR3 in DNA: TGCAGTGCTAGCCCTTCGGGCTACACCTTC. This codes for CSASPSGYTF.